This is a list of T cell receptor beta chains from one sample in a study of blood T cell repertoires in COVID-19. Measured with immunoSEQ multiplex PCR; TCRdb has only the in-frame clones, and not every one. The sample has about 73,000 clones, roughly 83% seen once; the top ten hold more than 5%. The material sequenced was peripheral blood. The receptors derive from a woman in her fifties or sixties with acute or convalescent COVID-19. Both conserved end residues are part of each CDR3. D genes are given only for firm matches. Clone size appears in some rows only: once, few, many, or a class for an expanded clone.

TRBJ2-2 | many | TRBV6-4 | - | CASSGTNTGELFF | TGTGCCAGCAGTGGGACTAACACCGGGGAGCTGTTTTTT
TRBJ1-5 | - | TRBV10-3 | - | CAISGGREGNQPQHF | TGTGCCATCAGTGGAGGCAGGGAGGGCAATCAGCCCCAGCATTTT
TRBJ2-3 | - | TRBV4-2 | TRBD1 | CASSQGVQGATDTQYF | TGTGCCAGCAGCCAAGGGGTACAGGGGGCGACAGATACGCAGTATTTT
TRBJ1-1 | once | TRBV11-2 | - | CASSSQAGIGFF | TGTGCCAGCAGCTCTCAGGCAGGGATTGGTTTCTTT
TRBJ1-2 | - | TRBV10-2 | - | CASRPGQPTGYTF | TGCGCCAGCAGACCCGGACAGCCGACGGGCTACACCTTC
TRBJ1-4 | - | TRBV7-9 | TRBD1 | CASSLTQGVGEKLFF | TGTGCCAGCAGCTTGACCCAGGGGGTGGGTGAAAAACTGTTTTTT
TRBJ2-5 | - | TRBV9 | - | CASSVTGGVETQYF | TGTGCCAGCAGCGTCACAGGGGGGGTGGAGACCCAGTACTTC
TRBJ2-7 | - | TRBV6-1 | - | CASSETGYHSYEQYF | TGTGCCAGCAGTGAGACAGGATACCATTCCTACGAGCAGTACTTC
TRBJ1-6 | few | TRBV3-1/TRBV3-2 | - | CASSPAGHGTPLHF | TGTGCCAGCAGCCCTGCGGGCCACGGGACACCCCTCCACTTT
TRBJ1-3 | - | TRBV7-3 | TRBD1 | CASSLSGTGGNTIYF | TGTGCCAGCAGCTTATCAGGGACAGGTGGAAACACCATATATTTT
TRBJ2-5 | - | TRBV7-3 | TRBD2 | CASSPLAGGRETQYF | TGTGCCAGCAGCCCTCTAGCGGGGGGGCGAGAGACCCAGTACTTC
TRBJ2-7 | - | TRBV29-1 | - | CSVHQGSVYEQYF | TGCAGCGTCCATCAGGGGTCCGTGTACGAGCAGTACTTC
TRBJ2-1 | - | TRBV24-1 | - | CATSDPQTETSSYNEQFF | TGTGCCACCAGTGATCCTCAGACAGAAACGAGCTCCTACAATGAGCAGTTCTTC
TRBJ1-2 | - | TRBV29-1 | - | CSATDGGNGYTF | TGCAGCGCCACCGACGGGGGGAACGGCTACACCTTC
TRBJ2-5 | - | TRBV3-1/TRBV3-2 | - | CASSQETGRGVTQYF | TGTGCCAGCAGCCAAGAGACAGGCCGGGGGGTGACCCAGTACTTC
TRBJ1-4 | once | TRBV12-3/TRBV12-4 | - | CASRRRGELFF | TGTGCCAGCAGGCGAAGGGGTGAACTGTTTTTT
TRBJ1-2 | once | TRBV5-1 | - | CASSPRTASNYGYTF | TGCGCCAGCAGCCCCCGAACAGCCTCTAACTATGGCTACACCTTC
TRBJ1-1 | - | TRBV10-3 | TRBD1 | CAISESRGTQGGAGRMNTEAFF | TGTGCCATCAGTGAGTCGAGGGGCACACAAGGGGGCGCAGGGAGGATGAACACTGAAGCTTTCTTT
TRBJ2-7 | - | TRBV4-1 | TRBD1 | CASSQDTPDRGLYEQYF | TGCGCCAGCAGCCAAGATACGCCGGACAGGGGGCTCTACGAGCAGTACTTC
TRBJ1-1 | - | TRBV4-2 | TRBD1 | CASSPTGGQGVFTEAFF | TGTGCCAGCAGCCCGACCGGAGGACAGGGTGTTTTCACTGAAGCTTTCTTT
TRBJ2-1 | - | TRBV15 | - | CATSRDRGAGYNEQFF | TGTGCCACCAGCAGAGATCGGGGGGCCGGGTACAATGAGCAGTTCTTC
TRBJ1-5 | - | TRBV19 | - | CASSGRAAYSNQPQHF | TGTGCCAGTAGTGGCAGGGCGGCTTATAGCAATCAGCCCCAGCATTTT
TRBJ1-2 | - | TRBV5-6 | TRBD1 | CASSLRQGSGYTF | TGTGCCAGCAGCTTGAGACAGGGTAGTGGCTACACCTTC
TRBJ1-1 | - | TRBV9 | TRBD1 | CASSPGQGAAFF | TGTGCCAGCAGCCCAGGACAGGGGGCAGCTTTCTTT
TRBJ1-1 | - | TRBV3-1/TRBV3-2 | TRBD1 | CASSQGRTGGAFF | TGTGCCAGCAGCCAAGGGAGGACAGGAGGAGCTTTCTTT
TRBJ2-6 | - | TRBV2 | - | CASSAGIGANVLTF | TGTGCCAGCAGTGCAGGGATCGGGGCCAACGTCCTGACTTTC
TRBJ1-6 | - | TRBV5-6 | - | CASSAESYNSPLHF | TGTGCCAGCAGCGCGGAGTCATATAATTCACCCCTCCACTTT
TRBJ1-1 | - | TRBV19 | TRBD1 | CASSISRTGGNTEAFF | TGTGCCAGTAGTATCTCCCGGACAGGGGGGAACACTGAAGCTTTCTTT
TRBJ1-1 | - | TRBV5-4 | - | CASSQGSNTEAFF | TGTGCCAGCAGCCAGGGCTCCAACACTGAAGCTTTCTTT
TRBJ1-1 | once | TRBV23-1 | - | CASSHGGAIGFTEAFF | TGCGCCAGCAGTCATGGGGGCGCGATAGGATTCACTGAAGCTTTCTTT
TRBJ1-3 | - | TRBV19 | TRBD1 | CASSLGQSSGNTIYF | TGTGCCAGTAGCTTGGGACAGAGCTCTGGAAACACCATATATTTT
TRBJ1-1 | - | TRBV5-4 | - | CASSLAGLANTEAFF | TGTGCCAGCAGCTTGGCGGGGTTGGCGAACACTGAAGCTTTCTTT
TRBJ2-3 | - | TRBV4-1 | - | CASSQEEFSRTDTQYF | TGCGCCAGCAGCCAAGAGGAGTTCAGTCGCACAGATACGCAGTATTTT
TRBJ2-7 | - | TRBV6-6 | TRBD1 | CASSVQGAREQYF | TGTGCCAGCAGTGTCCAGGGGGCGAGGGAGCAGTACTTC
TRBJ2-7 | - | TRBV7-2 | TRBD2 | CASSLLAGGVHEQYF | TGTGCCAGCAGCTTATTAGCGGGGGGGGTCCACGAGCAGTACTTC
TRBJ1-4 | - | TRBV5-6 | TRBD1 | CASSFGTVANEKLFF | TGTGCCAGCAGCTTTGGGACAGTCGCTAATGAAAAACTGTTTTTT
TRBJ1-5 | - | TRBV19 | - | CASTLTWAGNQPQHF | TGTGCCAGTACCCTTACCTGGGCGGGGAATCAGCCCCAGCATTTT
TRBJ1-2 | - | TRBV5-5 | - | CASSPPSGVYGYTF | TGTGCCAGCAGCCCACCCTCAGGGGTCTATGGCTACACCTTC